The 20 T cell receptor beta chains presented below share a single source sample, sequenced in a study of blood T cell repertoires in COVID-19. Clones were sequenced by immunoSEQ multiplex PCR, and TCRdb holds only the in-frame ones, with some missing. The sample shows tens of thousands of clones, less than 90% of them seen only once. What was sequenced was peripheral blood. The origin of the receptors is a human donor in a cohort sampled during active COVID-19.

The chain links TRBV6-6 to TRBJ2-2; D is perhaps TRBD2 (5 bases). This CDR3 has 15 residues. The V gene's germline CDR1 is MNHNY and CDR2 SVGAGI (reference sequence). V lost 8 bases, J lost 3 bases, and 16 bases lay in between. The CDR3 nucleotides are TGTGCCAGCTCGGGGTCGCAGCTTTACACCGGGGAGCTGTTTTTT. Its protein product is CASSGSQLYTGELFF.

This clone is termed medium-sized (0.01 to 0.1%). The genes are TRBV6-5 and TRBJ1-4; 7 positions match TRBD1. This CDR3 is built from 16 residues. The junction had 7 bases not matched to a gene; V was cut back by 0 bases and J by 6 bases. Germline CDR1 reads MNHEY; CDR2 reads SVGAGI. In DNA form, the CDR3 reads TGTGCCAGCAGTTACTCGAATAGGGGGCACTATGAAAAACTGTTTTTT. This translates into CASSYSNRGHYEKLFF.

The gene calls are TRBV3-1 (or the pseudogene TRBV3-2) and TRBJ2-3, with D possibly being TRBD2 (5 bases). The ends were cut back, 3 bases at V and 6 bases at J, with 13 bases in the middle. The length of the CDR3 is 14 residues. CDR1 and CDR2 from the germline V gene are LGHDT and YNNKEL (reference sequence). The DNA of the CDR3 is TGTGCCAGCAGCCAGGCACTAGGATCGGATACGCAGTATTTT. It is translated as CASSQALGSDTQYF.

The chain employs TRBV9 and TRBJ1-2; a possible D gene is TRBD1 (5 bases). This CDR3 is 13 amino acids long. The ends were cut back, 4 bases at V and 7 bases at J, with 14 bases in the middle. Germline V gene data show CDR1 as SGDLS and CDR2 as YYNGEE. The CDR3 nucleotides are TGTGCCAGCAGCCCCCGCGGGGGTTTTGGCTACACCTTC. Its protein product is CASSPRGGFGYTF.

The chain employs TRBV21-1 and TRBJ2-1; the listed D gene, TRBD2, was not tested against the DNA. TRBV21-1 is termed a pseudogene. The CDR3 totals 18 residues. The CDR3 sequence: CASSNLKAGGPTYNEQFF. The CDR3 bases are TGTGCCAGCAGCAACCTGAAAGCGGGGGGCCCCACCTACAATGAGCAGTTCTTC.

The table lists this clone with a count of one. The rearrangement uses TRBV21-1 and TRBJ2-3; TRBD1, as called in the table, went unchecked against the DNA. TRBV21-1 has pseudogene status. The length of the CDR3 is 18 residues. CDR3 protein: CASSIRDRDRVPTDTQYF. DNA of the CDR3: TGTGCCAGCAGCATCCGGGACAGGGATCGGGTCCCCACAGATACGCAGTATTTT.

The V and J genes are TRBV3-1 (or the pseudogene TRBV3-2) and TRBJ2-3; D uncertain. Trimming took off 4 bases at V and 0 bases at J, with 8 bases between the two ends. Germline V gene lookup returns CDR1 LGHDT and CDR2 YNNKEL (reference sequence). This CDR3 has 14 residues. The CDR3 here is CASSLRTSTDTQYF. In DNA, the CDR3 is TGTGCCAGCAGCCTTAGAACTAGCACAGATACGCAGTATTTT.

The V and J genes are TRBV5-1 and TRBJ1-1; no definite D call. Germline values: CDR1 SGHRS, CDR2 YFSETQ. Trimming took off 3 bases at V and 6 bases at J, with 18 bases between the two ends. The CDR3 covers 15 residues. The CDR3 nucleotides are TGCGCCAGCAGCTCGTCTCCGGGGTACGCGGCTGAAGCTTTCTTT. Its protein product is CASSSSPGYAAEAFF.

The gene calls are TRBV7-2 and TRBJ2-7; 14 positions agree with TRBD2. The germline V gene encodes CDR1 SGHTA and CDR2 FQGNSA. CDR3 length equals 18 residues. The ends lost 3 bases at V and 3 bases at J; junction bases unmatched: 10. DNA of the CDR3: TGTGCCAGCAGCTTGGGACTAGCGGGAGCCACTACGTACTACGAGCAGTACTTC. This sequence encodes CASSLGLAGATTYYEQYF.

This chain's CDR3 is CASSELAGSQETQYF. CDR3 sequence (DNA): TGCGCCAGCAGTGAGCTAGCGGGGTCCCAAGAGACCCAGTACTTC. The rearrangement links TRBV10-1 to TRBJ2-5, with 9 bases fitting TRBD2. V lost 2 bases, J lost 1 base, and 2 bases stayed unmatched. CDR1 WNHNN and CDR2 SYGVQD come from the germline V gene (reference sequence). This CDR3 spans 15 amino acids.

The chain couples TRBV6-5 to TRBJ1-1; TRBD1 matches at 9 bases. The CDR3 has 14 residues. The J segment lost 10 bases and the V segment lost 9 bases, leaving 15 bases of the junction unmatched. Per germline, CDR1 MNHEY and CDR2 SVGAGI. CDR3 loop: CASGNRQQGAGAFF. The CDR3 nucleotides are TGTGCCAGTGGAAACCGGCAACAGGGGGCCGGAGCTTTCTTT.

The chain uses TRBV4-3 and TRBJ2-3; 7 bases are shared with TRBD2. V gave up 0 bases and J gave up 2 bases; unmatched junction bases: 8. The CDR3 extends over 17 amino acids. The V gene's germline CDR1 is LGHNA and CDR2 YSLEER. CDR3 DNA: TGCGCCAGCAGCCAAGACCCCTTGGCGGGGGTCACAGATACGCAGTATTTT. It specifies CASSQDPLAGVTDTQYF.

This clone was observed a single time. This chain uses TRBV7-9 with TRBJ2-7; D is possibly TRBD1 (6 bases). Trimming removed 5 bases at V and 3 bases at J, with 17 bases between. CDR3 size: 15 residues. Germline CDR1 SEHNR, CDR2 FQNEAQ (reference sequence). The CDR3 here is CASSRPKQGNYEQYF. The CDR3 nucleotides read TGTGCCAGCAGCCGACCAAAACAGGGTAACTACGAGCAGTACTTC.

The gene calls are TRBV19 and TRBJ2-7; 8 bases align to TRBD1. The junction had 6 bases not matched to a gene; V was cut back by 3 bases and J by 8 bases. This CDR3 is built from 13 residues. CDR1 is LNHDA, CDR2 SQIVND, per germline (reference sequence). CDR3 DNA sequence: TGTGCCAGTAGTATCGACAGGGGAAGGCAGCAGTACTTC. Translating it yields CASSIDRGRQQYF.

This chain connects TRBV5-1 to TRBJ2-5, with D maybe TRBD2 (6 bases). V gave up 0 bases and J gave up 5 bases, with 11 bases separating them. Per the germline V gene, CDR1 is SGHRS and CDR2 is YFSETQ. There are 14 residues in the CDR3. The CDR3 loop reads CASSLAGSGETQYF. For the CDR3, the DNA is TGCGCCAGCAGCTTGGCCGGCAGCGGGGAGACCCAGTACTTC.

This clone has more than one count but fewer than ten. The J gene is TRBJ1-6, the V gene TRBV5-1; tentative D call: TRBD1 (6 bases). CDR1 and CDR2 (germline): SGHRS, YFSETQ. V was clipped by 4 bases and J by 10 bases, with 12 bases between them. The CDR3 totals 13 residues. Here the CDR3 reads CASSEGQESPLHF. In DNA, the CDR3 is TGCGCCAGCAGCGAGGGACAAGAATCACCCCTCCACTTT.

This chain connects TRBV7-9 to TRBJ1-1; TRBD1 matches 7 bases. The V and J ends lost 3 bases and 4 bases, in that order; junction bases with no gene match: 8. The germline CDR1 and CDR2 sequences are SEHNR and FQNEAQ (reference sequence). CDR3 length: 15 amino acids. The CDR3 loop reads CASSFQGVGVTEAFF. The CDR3 region has the DNA TGTGCCAGCAGCTTCCAGGGGGTTGGGGTCACTGAAGCTTTCTTT.

In this sample, this clone turned up once. The chain recombines TRBV28 with TRBJ2-5, with 12 nucleotides matching TRBD2. The CDR3 contains 16 residues. Trimming cost V 5 bases and J 4 bases; bases outside gene matches: 8. Germline loops: CDR1 MDHEN, CDR2 SYDVKM. The CDR3 DNA reads as TGTGCCAGCAGTAGCTGGGGACTAGCGGGTGGAGAGACCCAGTACTTC. Amino acid sequence: CASSSWGLAGGETQYF.

This chain uses TRBV6-2 or TRBV6-3 with TRBJ1-1; D possibly corresponds to TRBD1 (6 bases). This CDR3 is built from 13 residues. V was shortened by 4 bases and J by 7 bases, with 13 bases between the two germline ends. The germline CDR1 and CDR2 sequences are MNHEY and SVGEGT. The CDR3 region is CASSFRDTSEAFF. DNA of the CDR3: TGTGCCAGCAGTTTCCGGGACACCAGTGAAGCTTTCTTT.

The rearrangement uses TRBV4-3 and TRBJ1-2, with D tentatively TRBD1 (6 bases). CDR1 and CDR2 (germline): LGHNA, YSLEER. The ends were cut back, 1 base at V and 5 bases at J, with 14 bases in the middle. This CDR3 is 15 amino acids long. The DNA for the CDR3 is TGCGCCAGCAGCCAAGCGACAGGCGGTCAGTATGGCTACACCTTC. It is translated as CASSQATGGQYGYTF.